The 15 T cell receptor beta chains below were found in one sample sequenced in a study of blood T cell repertoires in COVID-19. Measured with immunoSEQ multiplex PCR; TCRdb has only the in-frame clones, and not every one. The sample yields just over 300,000 clones, 89% seen once. Material: peripheral blood. The source is a woman aged 25 to 39 with COVID-19, enrolled during active disease.

The rearrangement joins TRBV28 to TRBJ2-7; 7 positions match TRBD2. Germline V gives CDR1 MDHEN, CDR2 SYDVKM. Trimming at V came to 10 bases and at J to 6 bases, leaving 15 bases not matched to a gene. The CDR3 is 14 amino acids. Here the CDR3 reads CATASGALLGEQYV. The DNA for the CDR3 is TGTGCCACCGCAAGCGGGGCGCTCCTCGGCGAGCAGTACGTC.

V usage is TRBV3-1 (or the pseudogene TRBV3-2) and J usage is TRBJ1-1; D is perhaps TRBD1 (6 bases). Trimming removed 2 bases from V and 4 bases from J, with 8 bases in between. The CDR3 covers 13 residues. Looked up from germline, CDR1 is LGHDT and CDR2 is YNNKEL (reference sequence). For the CDR3, the DNA is TGTGCCAGCAGCCAATTAGGGGGCACTGAAGCTTTCTTT. It yields the protein CASSQLGGTEAFF.

The V and J genes are TRBV6-5 and TRBJ1-6, with TRBD1 as a possible D gene (6 bases). V shed 6 bases and J shed 7 bases, with 10 bases lying between them. CDR1 is MNHEY, CDR2 SVGAGI, per germline. This CDR3 region has 13 residues. CDR3 protein: CASRRGQNSPLHF. CDR3 sequence (DNA): TGTGCCAGCAGACGTGGACAGAATTCACCCCTCCACTTT.

The chain combines TRBV6-2 or TRBV6-3 with TRBJ2-1, with TRBD2 matching 8 bases. J was trimmed by 8 bases and V by 4 bases; bases with no gene match: 7. There are 14 residues in the CDR3. CDR1 and CDR2 (germline): MNHEY, SVGEGT. The CDR3 protein is CASSSRGGDYEQFF. The CDR3 DNA reads as TGTGCCAGCAGTTCACGGGGGGGCGATTATGAGCAGTTCTTC.

This chain joins TRBV18 and TRBJ1-4; D is perhaps TRBD1 (6 bases). Germline V CDR1 and CDR2: KGHSH, LQKENI. CDR3 length: 14 amino acids. The ends were cut back, 1 base at V and 8 bases at J, with 11 bases in the middle. This CDR3 is CASSPQGVREKLFF. CDR3 sequence (DNA): TGTGCCAGCTCACCACAGGGGGTACGAGAAAAACTGTTTTTT. The variable domain in full, completed from reference TRBV18 and TRBJ1-4, reads NAGVMQNPRHLVRRRGQEARLRCSPMKGHSHVYWYRQLPEEGLKFMVYLQKENIIDESGMPKERFSAEFPKEGPSILRIQQVVRGDSAAYFCASSPQGVREKLFFGSGTQLSVL.

The V and J genes are TRBV6-5 and TRBJ2-3; the match to TRBD2 covers 8 bases. With V trimmed by 6 bases and J by 6 bases, 5 bases remained unmatched. The CDR3 contains 13 residues. Per germline, CDR1 MNHEY and CDR2 SVGAGI. CDR3 in amino acids: CASSGGGLDTQYF. CDR3 nucleotide sequence: TGTGCCAGCAGCGGCGGGGGGCTGGATACGCAGTATTTT.

J is TRBJ1-1 and V is TRBV5-4; D remains unclear. The CDR3 consists of 13 residues. Germline loops: CDR1 SGHNT, CDR2 YYREEE (reference sequence). Trimming took off 1 base at V and 11 bases at J, with 15 bases between the two ends. CDR3 nucleotides: TGTGCCAGCAGCTTGCTTCCCTCTGTTGAGGCTTTCTTT. Translation gives CASSLLPSVEAFF.

The rearrangement joins TRBV6-2 or TRBV6-3 to TRBJ1-5, with D possibly being TRBD1 (6 bases). Germline V gene data show CDR1 as MNHEY and CDR2 as SVGEGT. CDR3 size: 16 residues. Trimming left V 0 bases short and J 2 bases short, with 11 bases between. The CDR3 protein is CASSYSATGRNQPQHF. CDR3 DNA sequence: TGTGCCAGCAGTTACTCGGCGACAGGACGCAATCAGCCCCAGCATTTT.

This chain uses TRBV2 with TRBJ1-5, with a tentative D call TRBD1 (6 bases). Looked up from germline, CDR1 is SNHLY and CDR2 is FYNNEI. The CDR3 consists of 18 residues. Trimming took 2 bases from V and 0 from J, leaving 17 bases between them. CDR3 amino acids: CASSEFGWAGDSNQPQHF. CDR3 sequence (DNA): TGTGCCAGCAGTGAATTCGGGTGGGCAGGGGATAGCAATCAGCCCCAGCATTTT.

This chain connects TRBV7-9 to TRBJ1-1; 8 bases fit TRBD1. The germline V gene encodes CDR1 SEHNR and CDR2 FQNEAQ (reference sequence). This CDR3 spans 16 amino acids. Losses at the gene ends were 6 bases for V and 4 bases for J; bases not matched to a gene: 13. The CDR3 nucleotides are TGTGCCAGCAGATCAACCTTCCGGGACAGGCCCACTGAAGCTTTCTTT. It is translated as CASRSTFRDRPTEAFF.

This chain joins TRBV7-2 and TRBJ2-1; the match to TRBD2 covers 9 bases. Trimming removed 2 bases from V and 6 bases from J; junction bases left unmatched: 5. Germline CDR1 reads SGHTA; CDR2 reads FQGNSA. The CDR3 is 15 amino acids. The CDR3 loop reads CASSLFSGGGNEQFF. CDR3 sequence (DNA): TGTGCCAGCAGCTTATTTAGCGGGGGTGGCAATGAGCAGTTCTTC. The full variable domain, its missing parts supplied by reference TRBV7-2 and TRBJ2-1, is GAGVSQSPSNKVTEKGKDVELRCDPISGHTALYWYRQSLGQGLEFLIYFQGNSAPDKSGLPSDRFSAERTGGSVSTLTIQRTQQEDSAVYLCASSLFSGGGNEQFFGPGTRLTVL.

The CDR3: CASSRTSGGADETQYF. CDR3 DNA: TGTGCCAGCAGCCGCACTAGCGGGGGGGCCGACGAGACCCAGTACTTC. The chain couples TRBV3-1 (or the pseudogene TRBV3-2) to TRBJ2-5, with 13 positions matching TRBD2. V trimming: 4 bases; J trimming: 5 bases; junction bases outside the gene matches: 7. The CDR3 extends over 16 amino acids. In germline, CDR1 is LGHDT, CDR2 YNNKEL (reference sequence).

The rearrangement joins TRBV7-9 to TRBJ1-1; TRBD1 agrees at 7 bases. The V segment lost 4 bases and the J segment 0 bases; nucleotides outside the gene matches: 5. Germline V gene lookup returns CDR1 SEHNR and CDR2 FQNEAQ (reference sequence). The CDR3 runs to 15 residues. The CDR3 here is CASSSQGQVNTEAFF. For the CDR3, the DNA is TGTGCCAGCAGCTCCCAAGGACAGGTGAACACTGAAGCTTTCTTT.

This chain joins TRBV7-9 and TRBJ2-1; 9 bases are a match to TRBD2. The CDR3 covers 17 residues. CDR1 and CDR2 from the germline V gene are SEHNR and FQNEAQ (reference sequence). Unmatched junction bases numbered 8, after V lost 1 base and J lost 4 bases. CDR3 sequence (DNA): TGTGCCAGCAGCTTAGGGGCAGCGGGGGGCAGTTACAATGAGCAGTTCTTC. It encodes CASSLGAAGGSYNEQFF.

This clone has just one count. The chain employs TRBV6-5 and TRBJ1-2; tentative D call: TRBD1 (6 bases). From germline, CDR1 is MNHEY and CDR2 SVGAGI. Between the trimmed V and J ends, which lost 4 bases and 4 bases, there was a span of 7 bases. The CDR3 totals 12 residues. This CDR3 is CASSSQGYGYTF. CDR3 in DNA: TGTGCCAGCAGTTCACAGGGCTATGGCTACACCTTC.